This TCR beta chain was recorded in a study of shared clonotypes between healthy human individuals. Whole-study context: Donor composition was a couple of women and a few men, aged 18 to 49. Three plates were used per donor for CD4 naive, three for CD4 memory, two for CD8 naive and one for CD8 memory. Study results and limitations: The small donor group covered limited genetic and exposure diversity. Larger estimated richness was generally seen in naive subsets than in memory subsets.

Of note for this clone: Its antigen is not known.

Naive CD8 cells lacked CD45RO, underwent positive selection for CCR7 and left out terminally differentiated effector memory CD45RA+ cells. Sequenced by immunoSEQ multiplex PCR; TCRdb stores in-frame clones only, minus some. The sample has millions of clones, roughly 91% seen once. CDR1 SGHAT and CDR2 FQNNGV come from the germline V gene. The CDR3 totals 14 residues. Trimming shortened V by 5 bases and J by 4 bases, and 15 bases separated the two germline ends. What was sequenced was naive CD8+ T cells from PBMCs. This clonotype was obtained from a man aged 18 to 29 in good health. Some clones in this sample may be carry-over from other donors' samples. V usage is TRBV11-2 and J usage is TRBJ2-7, with D unresolved. The DNA of the CDR3 is TGTGCCAGCAGCCCAGCCTTAGTTAGGTACGAGCAGTACTTC. It is translated as CASSPALVRYEQYF.